The 23 T cell receptor beta chains presented below share a single source sample, sequenced in a study of cytomegalovirus exposure and HLA in healthy donors. The PCR employed 60 Vbeta primers together with 13 Jbeta primers. Here immunoSEQ multiplex PCR was the method, and the copy in TCRdb shows in-frame clones only, minus some. Of approximately 180,000 clones listed, about 83% are singletons. Sequencing was done on a sample of PBMCs. These receptors came from a girl between 10 and 17 years old in good health and CMV-seropositive.

The CDR3 region has the DNA TGTGCCAGCAGCCTCCCCGGCGAGCAGTACTTC. Amino acid sequence: CASSLPGEQYF. The chain is built from TRBV6-6 and TRBJ2-7, with D uncertain. The CDR3 loop spans 11 amino acids. The V gene lost 6 bases and the J gene lost 6 bases, with 9 bases spanning the gap. Germline V gene sequence: CDR1 MNHNY, CDR2 SVGAGI (reference sequence).

This chain connects TRBV5-1 to TRBJ2-3; 13 positions match TRBD2. CDR1 is SGHRS, CDR2 YFSETQ, per germline. With 3 bases clipped from V and 0 bases from J, the junction kept 7 bases outside the gene matches. The CDR3 sequence is 18 residues long. Here the CDR3 DNA reads TGCGCCAGCAGCTCGGGTAGGACTAGCGGGGGAAGCACAGATACGCAGTATTTT. It encodes CASSSGRTSGGSTDTQYF.

The chain employs TRBV5-1 and TRBJ2-3, with 12 bases fitting TRBD2. Germline CDR1 reads SGHRS; CDR2 reads YFSETQ. V lost 4 bases, J lost 2 bases, and 5 bases stayed unmatched. The CDR3 has 16 residues. CDR3 DNA sequence: TGCGCCAGCAGCACGCTAGCGGGGGGGAACACAGATACGCAGTATTTT. Its translation: CASSTLAGGNTDTQYF.

V gene TRBV7-9 combines with J gene TRBJ2-5; D is perhaps TRBD1 (7 bases). CDR1 is SEHNR, CDR2 FQNEAQ, per germline (reference sequence). This CDR3 is built from 15 residues. Trimming stripped 4 bases from V and 0 bases from J, with 12 bases between. CDR3 in DNA: TGTGCCAGCAGCTCCAGGGGGGAGGACCAAGAGACCCAGTACTTC. Its translation is CASSSRGEDQETQYF.

V is TRBV25-1 and J is TRBJ1-2, with D perhaps matching TRBD1 (5 bases). The CDR3 runs 15 residues. With 4 bases removed from V and 3 bases from J, the gap between germline ends came to 15 bases. The germline CDR1 and CDR2 sequences are MGHDK and SYGVNS. CDR3 in DNA: TGTGCCAGCAGTGCCCTAAGGGGTTGGGACTATGGCTACACCTTC. Protein sequence: CASSALRGWDYGYTF.

The chain combines TRBV19 with TRBJ2-1; D not resolved. V lost 6 bases to trimming and J lost 0 bases, with 9 bases between them. Germline V lookup: CDR1 LNHDA, CDR2 SQIVND (reference sequence). The CDR3 covers 14 residues. The CDR3 nucleotides read TGTGCCAGTAGCCTCAAGAGCTCCTACAATGAGCAGTTCTTC. Amino acids: CASSLKSSYNEQFF.

In its sample, this clone was seen once. The V gene is TRBV4-1, the J gene TRBJ2-7, with TRBD1 as a possible D gene (7 bases). The CDR3 has 13 amino acids. Deletions cut 5 bases from V and 6 bases from J, with 14 bases between. The germline V gene has CDR1 MGHRA and CDR2 YSYEKL. CDR3 sequence reads: CASSTHRGGEQYF. CDR3 in DNA: TGCGCCAGCAGCACCCACAGGGGAGGCGAGCAGTACTTC.

The chain is built from TRBV5-6 and TRBJ1-1, with TRBD1 matching 9 bases. This CDR3 region has 15 residues. Germline CDR1 and CDR2: SGHDT and YYEEEE. The trim removed 4 bases at V and 3 bases at J, leaving 7 bases unmatched. CDR3 sequence: CASSGTGWYDTEAFF. The CDR3 nucleotides read TGTGCCAGCAGCGGGACAGGGTGGTATGACACTGAAGCTTTCTTT.

V gene TRBV6-4 combines with J gene TRBJ2-3; TRBD2 agrees at 11 bases. The CDR3 has 15 residues. V lost 5 bases and J lost 5; bases outside the gene matches: 6. Germline loops: CDR1 MRHNA, CDR2 SNTAGT. The CDR3 spells CASSNSGGAEDTQYF. In DNA form, the CDR3 reads TGTGCCAGCAGTAATAGCGGGGGGGCCGAAGATACGCAGTATTTT.

Here the CDR3 reads CASSLDRIQETQYF. The CDR3 DNA sequence: TGTGCCAGCAGCCTGGACAGGATCCAAGAGACCCAGTACTTC. This chain uses TRBV5-6 with TRBJ2-5; 7 bases map to TRBD1. Trimming removed 4 bases from V and 1 base from J; junction bases left unmatched: 4. The CDR3 totals 14 residues. Germline-derived CDR1 and CDR2 are SGHDT and YYEEEE. Combining the CDR3 with reference TRBV5-6 and TRBJ2-5 gives the whole variable domain DAGVTQSPTHLIKTRGQQVTLRCSPKSGHDTVSWYQQALGQGPQFIFQYYEEEERQRGNFPDRFSGHQFPNYSSELNVNALLLGDSALYLCASSLDRIQETQYFGPGTRLLVL.

The chain links TRBV15 to TRBJ2-1; possibly TRBD1 for D (5 bases). The V gene's germline CDR1 is LNHNV and CDR2 YYDKDF (reference sequence). The CDR3 loop spans 16 amino acids. V was pared by 3 bases and J by 7 bases, with 19 bases between. The CDR3 DNA reads as TGTGCCACCAGCAGCGCTTTCGGACATAGAAGGAATGAGCAGTTCTTC. It yields the protein CATSSAFGHRRNEQFF.

The chain employs TRBV28 and TRBJ1-2, with D possibly being TRBD1 (5 bases). CDR3 length: 14 residues. Germline V lookup: CDR1 MDHEN, CDR2 SYDVKM. Trimming removed 7 bases at V and 4 bases at J, with 16 bases between. CDR3 residues: CASKEEGLGYGYTF. CDR3 DNA sequence: TGTGCCAGCAAGGAGGAGGGGTTGGGCTATGGCTACACCTTC.

V gene TRBV6-5 combines with J gene TRBJ1-1, with 8 bases lining up with TRBD1. The germline CDR1 and CDR2 sequences are MNHEY and SVGAGI. The CDR3 covers 14 residues. The ends lost 7 bases at V and 3 bases at J; junction bases unmatched: 7. CDR3 region: CASTEDRADTEAFF. DNA for the CDR3: TGTGCCAGCACTGAGGACAGGGCCGACACTGAAGCTTTCTTT.

This chain links TRBV27 with TRBJ1-4; D possibly corresponds to TRBD1 (6 bases). CDR1 and CDR2 (germline): MNHEY, SMNVEV (reference sequence). The CDR3 sequence is 13 residues long. V lost 10 bases and J 7 bases, leaving 16 bases between the germline ends. CDR3 sequence reads: CATRGGRGEKLFF. CDR3 sequence (DNA): TGTGCCACCCGGGGGGGCAGAGGTGAAAAACTGTTTTTT.

The chain's CDR3 is CASSQVTSGGARETQYF. In nucleotides, the CDR3 is TGCGCCAGCAGCCAAGTAACTAGCGGGGGGGCTCGGGAGACCCAGTACTTC. This chain links TRBV4-1 with TRBJ2-5; 13 positions agree with TRBD2. CDR1 is MGHRA and CDR2 is YSYEKL in the germline V gene. CDR3 length: 17 amino acids. Unmatched junction bases numbered 7, after V lost 1 base and J lost 5 bases.

The CDR3 DNA is TGTGCCAGCAGCTTGGACGGGAGAGGTGCGAACACTGAAGCTTTCTTT. Amino acids: CASSLDGRGANTEAFF. This chain joins TRBV5-6 and TRBJ1-1; D gene unclear. The CDR3 is 16 residues long. The V gene lost 0 bases and the J gene lost 1 base, with 13 bases spanning the gap. Germline-derived CDR1 and CDR2 are SGHDT and YYEEEE.

The genes are TRBV7-8 and TRBJ1-6; no clear D. V lost 3 bases and J 0 bases, leaving 12 bases between the germline ends. The CDR3 runs 17 residues. Germline V gene lookup returns CDR1 SGHVS and CDR2 FQNEAQ. CDR3 DNA sequence: TGTGCCAGCAGCTTGGGAAGAGGGAGCTCCTATAATTCACCCCTCCACTTT. Its protein product is CASSLGRGSSYNSPLHF.

The rearrangement joins TRBV28 to TRBJ2-7; 7 nucleotides match TRBD1. Looked up from germline, CDR1 is MDHEN and CDR2 is SYDVKM. The junction had 5 bases not matched to a gene; V was cut back by 6 bases and J by 0 bases. This CDR3 spans 14 amino acids. Written as DNA, the CDR3 is TGTGCCAGCAGGGGCCGGGACAGCTCCTACGAGCAGTACTTC. It codes for CASRGRDSSYEQYF.

The rearrangement joins TRBV7-3 to TRBJ1-2; possible D gene TRBD1, 5 bases. Trimming took 5 bases from V and 2 from J, leaving 21 bases between them. The CDR3 contains 17 residues. Germline V gene sequence: CDR1 SGHTA, CDR2 FQGTGA. CDR3 sequence reads: CASSPDLAGVRNYGYTF. The CDR3 DNA follows: TGTGCCAGCAGCCCCGACCTAGCGGGGGTAAGGAACTATGGCTACACCTTC.

This clone appeared a single time. The V gene is TRBV5-1, the J gene TRBJ1-1; 9 positions match TRBD1. The V segment lost 0 bases and the J segment 3 bases; nucleotides outside the gene matches: 0. The germline gives CDR1 SGHRS, CDR2 YFSETQ. The CDR3 covers 14 residues. CDR3 sequence reads: CASSLGTGDTEAFF. CDR3 coding DNA: TGCGCCAGCAGCTTGGGGACAGGGGACACTGAAGCTTTCTTT.

This chain links TRBV18 with TRBJ2-7, with TRBD2 matching over 12 bases. The CDR3 runs 16 residues. V shed 5 bases, J shed 2 bases, and the junction held 7 bases outside the gene matches. The germline V gene has CDR1 KGHSH and CDR2 LQKENI. This chain's CDR3 is CASSSLTSGGTYEQYF. The CDR3 nucleotides read TGTGCCAGCTCATCCCTGACTAGCGGGGGCACCTACGAGCAGTACTTC.

The rearrangement joins TRBV19 to TRBJ1-1, with D unresolved. Germline V gene sequence: CDR1 LNHDA, CDR2 SQIVND (reference sequence). The CDR3 loop spans 13 amino acids. Trimming removed 3 bases from V and 1 base from J, with 6 bases in between. The CDR3 DNA sequence: TGTGCCAGTAGTATCAACGGGAACACTGAAGCTTTCTTT. It encodes CASSINGNTEAFF.

Comment on this clone: This same CDR3 is encoded by further DNA sequences in the sample. The chain employs TRBV9 and TRBJ1-1; 10 bases match TRBD1. From germline, CDR1 is SGDLS and CDR2 YYNGEE. The CDR3 runs to 14 residues. V trimming: 2 bases; J trimming: 4 bases; junction bases outside the gene matches: 2. Here the CDR3 DNA reads TGTGCCAGCAGCGTCGGACAGGGGGGCACTGAAGCTTTCTTT. Encoded protein: CASSVGQGGTEAFF. Full variable domain (remainder filled in from reference TRBV9 and TRBJ1-1): DSGVTQTPKHLITATGQRVTLRCSPRSGDLSVYWYQQSLDQGLQFLIQYYNGEERAKGNILERFSAQQFPDLHSELNLSSLELGDSALYFCASSVGQGGTEAFFGQGTRLTVV.